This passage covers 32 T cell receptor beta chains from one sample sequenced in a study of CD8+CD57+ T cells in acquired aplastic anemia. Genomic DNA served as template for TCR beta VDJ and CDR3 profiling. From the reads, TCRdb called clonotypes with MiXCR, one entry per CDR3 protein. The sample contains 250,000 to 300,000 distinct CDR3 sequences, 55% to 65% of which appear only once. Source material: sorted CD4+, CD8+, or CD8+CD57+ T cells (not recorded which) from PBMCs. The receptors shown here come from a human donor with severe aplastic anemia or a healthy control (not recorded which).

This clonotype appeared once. In DNA form, the CDR3 reads TGTGCCACCAGCAGCCCCACTAGCGGGAACATTCAGTACTTC. Its translation: CATSSPTSGNIQYF. The rearrangement links TRBV15 to TRBJ2-4; 9 bases map to TRBD2. Germline V gene data show CDR1 as LNHNV and CDR2 as YYDKDF (reference sequence). The ends lost 3 bases at V and 7 bases at J; junction bases unmatched: 4. There are 14 residues in the CDR3.

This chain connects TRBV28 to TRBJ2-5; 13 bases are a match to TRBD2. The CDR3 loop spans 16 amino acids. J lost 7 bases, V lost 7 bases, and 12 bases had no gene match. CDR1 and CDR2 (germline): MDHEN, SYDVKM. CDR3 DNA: TGTGCCAGCATTCTCGCGACTAGCGGGGGGATCGGGACCCAGTACTTC. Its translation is CASILATSGGIGTQYF.

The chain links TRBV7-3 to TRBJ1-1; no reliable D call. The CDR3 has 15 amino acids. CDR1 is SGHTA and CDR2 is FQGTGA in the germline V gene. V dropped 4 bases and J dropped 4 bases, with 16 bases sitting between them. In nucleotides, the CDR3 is TGTGCCAGCAGCTCCCCGGAACGGATGAGCACTGAAGCTTTCTTT. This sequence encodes CASSSPERMSTEAFF.

The CDR3 loop is CASSYPHGFMTYNEQFF. Here the CDR3 DNA reads TGTGCCAGCAGTTACCCCCATGGGTTTATGACCTACAATGAGCAGTTCTTC. This chain joins TRBV6-2 or TRBV6-3 and TRBJ2-1, with D uncertain. V was cut by 2 bases and J by 2 bases, with 16 bases left in between. Germline CDR1 MNHEY, CDR2 SVGEGT. The CDR3 runs 17 residues.

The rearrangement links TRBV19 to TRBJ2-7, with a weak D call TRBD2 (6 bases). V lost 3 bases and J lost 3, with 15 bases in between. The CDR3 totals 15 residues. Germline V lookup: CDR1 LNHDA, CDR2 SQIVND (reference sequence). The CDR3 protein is CASSIGRLEDYEQYF. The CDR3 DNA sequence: TGTGCCAGTAGTATTGGGCGACTAGAAGACTACGAGCAGTACTTC.

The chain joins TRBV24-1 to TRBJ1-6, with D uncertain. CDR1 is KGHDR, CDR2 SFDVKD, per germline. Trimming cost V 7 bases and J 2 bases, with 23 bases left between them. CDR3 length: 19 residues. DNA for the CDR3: TGTGCCACCAGCCAGGACCCCACCCGATATAGGACCTATAATTCACCCCTCCACTTT. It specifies CATSQDPTRYRTYNSPLHF.

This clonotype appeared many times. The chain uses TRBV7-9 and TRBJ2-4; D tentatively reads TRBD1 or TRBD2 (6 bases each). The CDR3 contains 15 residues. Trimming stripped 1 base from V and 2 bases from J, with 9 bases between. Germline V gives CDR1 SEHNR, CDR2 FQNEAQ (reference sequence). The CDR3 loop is CASSLGGATKNIQYF. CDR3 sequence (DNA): TGTGCCAGCAGCTTAGGGGGGGCCACCAAAAACATTCAGTACTTC.

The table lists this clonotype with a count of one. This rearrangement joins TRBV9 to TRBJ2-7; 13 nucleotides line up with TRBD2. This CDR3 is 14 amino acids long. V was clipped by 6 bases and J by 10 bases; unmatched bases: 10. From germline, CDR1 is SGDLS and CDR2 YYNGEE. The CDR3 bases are TGTGCCAGCAAGGACCATGGACTAGCGGGGGACCAGTACTTC. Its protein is CASKDHGLAGDQYF.

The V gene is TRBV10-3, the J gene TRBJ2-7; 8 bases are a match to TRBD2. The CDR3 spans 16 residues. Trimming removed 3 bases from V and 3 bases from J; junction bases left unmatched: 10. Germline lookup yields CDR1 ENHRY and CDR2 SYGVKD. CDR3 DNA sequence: TGTGCCATCAGTGACTTGGGTGGGCTAGCGGGCTACGAGCAGTACTTC. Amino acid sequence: CAISDLGGLAGYEQYF.

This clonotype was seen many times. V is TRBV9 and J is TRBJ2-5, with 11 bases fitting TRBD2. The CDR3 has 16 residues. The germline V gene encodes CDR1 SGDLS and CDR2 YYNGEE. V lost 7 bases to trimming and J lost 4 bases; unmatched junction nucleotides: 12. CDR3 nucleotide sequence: TGTGCCAGCGGTAAACTAGCGGGGGATTTCAGAGAGACCCAGTACTTC. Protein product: CASGKLAGDFRETQYF. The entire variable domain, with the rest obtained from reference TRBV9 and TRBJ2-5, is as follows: DSGVTQTPKHLITATGQRVTLRCSPRSGDLSVYWYQQSLDQGLQFLIQYYNGEERAKGNILERFSAQQFPDLHSELNLSSLELGDSALYFCASGKLAGDFRETQYFGPGTRLLVL.

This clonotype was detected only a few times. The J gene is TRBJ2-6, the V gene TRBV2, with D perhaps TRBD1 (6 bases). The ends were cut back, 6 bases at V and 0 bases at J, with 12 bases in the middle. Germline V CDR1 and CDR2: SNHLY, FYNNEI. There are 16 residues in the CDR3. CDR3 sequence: CASRPDRYSGANVLTF. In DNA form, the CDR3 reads TGTGCCAGCAGACCCGACAGGTACTCTGGGGCCAACGTCCTGACTTTC.

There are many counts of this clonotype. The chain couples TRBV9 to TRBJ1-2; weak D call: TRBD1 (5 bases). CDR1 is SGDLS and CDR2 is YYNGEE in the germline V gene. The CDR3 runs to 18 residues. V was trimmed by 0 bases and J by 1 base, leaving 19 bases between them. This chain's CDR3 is CASSVEIGLQGVNYGYTF. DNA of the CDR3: TGTGCCAGCAGCGTAGAAATTGGTCTCCAGGGAGTTAACTATGGCTACACCTTC.

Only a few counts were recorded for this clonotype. CDR3 DNA: TGTGCCAGCAGCTTTCGACAGGGAGGCTACGAGCAGTACTTC. This gives the protein CASSFRQGGYEQYF. This rearrangement joins TRBV7-9 to TRBJ2-7; maybe TRBD1 (7 bases). Germline assignment: CDR1 SEHNR and CDR2 FQNEAQ (reference sequence). There are 14 residues in the CDR3. V dropped 3 bases and J dropped 3 bases, with 12 bases sitting between them.

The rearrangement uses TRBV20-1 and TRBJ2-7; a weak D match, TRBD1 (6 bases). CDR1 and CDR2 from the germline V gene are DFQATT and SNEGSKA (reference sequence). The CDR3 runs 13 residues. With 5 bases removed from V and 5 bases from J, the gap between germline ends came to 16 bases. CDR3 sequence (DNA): TGCAGTGCTCTTGCTCCTAGGGGGAACGAGCAGTACTTC. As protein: CSALAPRGNEQYF.

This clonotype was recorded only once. CDR3 loop: CASSEGDRVVQYF. Written as DNA, the CDR3 is TGCGCCAGCAGTGAAGGAGACAGGGTCGTTCAGTACTTC. This chain links TRBV10-2 with TRBJ2-4; 7 bases are shared with TRBD1. V lost 3 bases and J lost 11; bases outside the gene matches: 7. The CDR3 is made up of 13 amino acids. Looked up from germline, CDR1 is WSHSY and CDR2 is SAAADI.

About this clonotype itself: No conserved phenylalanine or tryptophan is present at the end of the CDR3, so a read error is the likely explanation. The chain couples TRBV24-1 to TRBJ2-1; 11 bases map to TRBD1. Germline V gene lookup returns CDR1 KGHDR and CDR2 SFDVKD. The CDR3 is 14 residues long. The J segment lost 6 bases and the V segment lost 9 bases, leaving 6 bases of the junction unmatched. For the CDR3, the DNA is TGTGCCACCCGGGACAGGGGGATAACCAATGAGCAGTTCCTC. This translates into CATRDRGITNEQFL.

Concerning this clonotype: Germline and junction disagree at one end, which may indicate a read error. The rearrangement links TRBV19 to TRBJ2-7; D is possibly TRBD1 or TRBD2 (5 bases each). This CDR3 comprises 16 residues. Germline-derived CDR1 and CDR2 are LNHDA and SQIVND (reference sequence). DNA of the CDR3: TGTGCCAGTAGTCCCACCGGGGCATGGGGCTCCCACGAGCAGTACTTC. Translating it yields CASSPTGAWGSHEQYF.

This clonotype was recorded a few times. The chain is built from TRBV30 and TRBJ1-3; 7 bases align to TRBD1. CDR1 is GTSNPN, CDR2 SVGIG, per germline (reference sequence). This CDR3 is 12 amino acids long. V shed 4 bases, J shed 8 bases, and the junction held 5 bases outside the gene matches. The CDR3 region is CAWKSGGYTIYF. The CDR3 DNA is TGTGCCTGGAAATCAGGGGGGTACACCATATATTTT.

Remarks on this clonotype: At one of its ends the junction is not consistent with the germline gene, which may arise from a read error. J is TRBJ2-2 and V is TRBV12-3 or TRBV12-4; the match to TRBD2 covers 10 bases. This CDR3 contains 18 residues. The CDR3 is CACSPWASGGRDTGELFF. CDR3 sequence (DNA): TGTGCCTGCAGTCCTTGGGCTAGCGGGGGACGGGACACCGGGGAGCTGTTTTTT.

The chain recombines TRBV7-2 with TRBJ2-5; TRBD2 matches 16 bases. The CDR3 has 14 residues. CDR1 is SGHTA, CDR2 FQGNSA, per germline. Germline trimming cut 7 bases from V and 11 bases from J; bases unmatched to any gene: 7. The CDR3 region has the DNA TGTGCCAGCAAGGGGACTAGCGGGGGGGATGAGCAGTACTTC. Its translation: CASKGTSGGDEQYF. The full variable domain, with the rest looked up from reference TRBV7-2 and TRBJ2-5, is GAGVSQSPSNKVTEKGKDVELRCDPISGHTALYWYRQSLGQGLEFLIYFQGNSAPDKSGLPSDRFSAERTGGSVSTLTIQRTQQEDSAVYLCASKGTSGGDEQYFGPGTRLLVL.

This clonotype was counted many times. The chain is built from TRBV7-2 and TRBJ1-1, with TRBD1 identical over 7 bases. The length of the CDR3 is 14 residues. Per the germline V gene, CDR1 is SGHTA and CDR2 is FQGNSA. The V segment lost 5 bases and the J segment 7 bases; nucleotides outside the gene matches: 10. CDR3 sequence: CASSRDRPDGEAFF. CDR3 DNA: TGTGCCAGCAGCAGGGACAGACCTGACGGTGAAGCTTTCTTT.

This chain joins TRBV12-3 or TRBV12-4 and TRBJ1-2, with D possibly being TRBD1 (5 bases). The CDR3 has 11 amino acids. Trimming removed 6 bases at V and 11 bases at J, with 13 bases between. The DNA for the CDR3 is TGTGCCAGCAGCCTTGGACAAACTTACACCTTC. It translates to CASSLGQTYTF.

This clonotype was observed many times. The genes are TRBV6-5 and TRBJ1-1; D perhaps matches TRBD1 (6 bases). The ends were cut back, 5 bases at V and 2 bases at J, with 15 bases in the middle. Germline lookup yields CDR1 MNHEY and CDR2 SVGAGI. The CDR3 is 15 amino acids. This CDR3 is CASSPSGTRNTEAFF. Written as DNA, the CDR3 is TGTGCCAGCAGTCCATCCGGGACAAGAAACACTGAAGCTTTCTTT.

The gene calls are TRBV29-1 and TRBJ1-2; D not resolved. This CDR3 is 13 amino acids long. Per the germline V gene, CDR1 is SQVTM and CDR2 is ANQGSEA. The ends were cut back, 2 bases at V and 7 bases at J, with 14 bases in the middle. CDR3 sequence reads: CSVELGGRGGYTF. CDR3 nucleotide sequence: TGCAGCGTTGAACTAGGAGGGCGAGGTGGCTACACCTTC.

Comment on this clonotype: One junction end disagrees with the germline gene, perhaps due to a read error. The CDR3, as DNA: TGCGCCAGCAGCCTATCAGACAGGGGGTATTCACCCCTCCACTTT. It yields the protein CASSLSDRGYSPLHF. The V call is TRBV7-9, the J call TRBJ1-6; 9 nucleotides align to TRBD1. Germline V gene sequence: CDR1 SEHNR, CDR2 FQNEAQ (reference sequence). The CDR3 sequence is 15 residues long.

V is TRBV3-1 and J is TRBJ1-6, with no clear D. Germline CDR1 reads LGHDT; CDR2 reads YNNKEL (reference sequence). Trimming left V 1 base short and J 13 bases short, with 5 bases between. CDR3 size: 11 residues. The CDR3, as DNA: TGTGCCAGCAGCCAAGGTCTCCCCCTCCACTTT. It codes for CASSQGLPLHF. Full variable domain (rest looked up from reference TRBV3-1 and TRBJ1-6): DTAVSQTPKYLVTQMGNDKSIKCEQNLGHDTMYWYKQDSKKFLKIMFSYNNKELIINETVPNRFSPKSPDKAHLNLHINSLELGDSAVYFCASSQGLPLHFGNGTRLTVT.

For the CDR3, the DNA is TGTGCCAGCAGCCACGGGGTTGGTGGCTACACCTTC. Protein: CASSHGVGGYTF. The chain combines TRBV7-3 with TRBJ1-2, with unresolved D. The ends were cut back, 5 bases at V and 7 bases at J, with 11 bases in the middle. Germline V gene sequence: CDR1 SGHTA, CDR2 FQGTGA. The CDR3 is 12 amino acids. Filled out from reference TRBV7-3 and TRBJ1-2, the complete variable domain reads GAGVSQTPSNKVTEKGKYVELRCDPISGHTALYWYRQSLGQGPEFLIYFQGTGAADDSGLPNDRFFAVRPEGSVSTLKIQRTERGDSAVYLCASSHGVGGYTFGSGTRLTVV.

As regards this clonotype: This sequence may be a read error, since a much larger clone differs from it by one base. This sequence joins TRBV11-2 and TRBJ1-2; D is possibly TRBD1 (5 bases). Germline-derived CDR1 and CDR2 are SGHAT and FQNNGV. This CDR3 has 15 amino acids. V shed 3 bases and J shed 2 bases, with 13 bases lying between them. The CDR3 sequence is CASSFGRAPNYGYTF. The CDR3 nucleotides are TGTGCCAGCAGCTTTGGCAGGGCGCCCAACTATGGCTACACCTTC.

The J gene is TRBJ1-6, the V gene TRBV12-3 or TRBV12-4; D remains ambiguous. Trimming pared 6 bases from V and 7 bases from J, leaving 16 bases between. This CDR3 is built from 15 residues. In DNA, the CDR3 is TGTGCCAGCAGGTCCGACACAGCGGGCAATTCACCCCTCCACTTT. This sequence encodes CASRSDTAGNSPLHF.

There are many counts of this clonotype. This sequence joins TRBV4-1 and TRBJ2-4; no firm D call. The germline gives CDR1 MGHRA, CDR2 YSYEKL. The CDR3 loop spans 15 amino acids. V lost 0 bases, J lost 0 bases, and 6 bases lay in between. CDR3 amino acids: CASSQEYPAKNIQYF. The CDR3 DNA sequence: TGCGCCAGCAGCCAAGAATACCCAGCCAAAAACATTCAGTACTTC.

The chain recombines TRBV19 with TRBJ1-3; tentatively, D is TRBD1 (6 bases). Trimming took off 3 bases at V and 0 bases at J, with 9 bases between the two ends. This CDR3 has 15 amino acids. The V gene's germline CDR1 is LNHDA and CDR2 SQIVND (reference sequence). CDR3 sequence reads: CASSIGQSSGNTIYF. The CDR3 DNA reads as TGTGCCAGTAGTATTGGACAGTCCTCTGGAAACACCATATATTTT. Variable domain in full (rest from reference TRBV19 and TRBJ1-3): DGGITQSPKYLFRKEGQNVTLSCEQNLNHDAMYWYRQDPGQGLRLIYYSQIVNDFQKGDIAEGYSVSREKKESFPLTVTSAQKNPTAFYLCASSIGQSSGNTIYFGEGSWLTVV.

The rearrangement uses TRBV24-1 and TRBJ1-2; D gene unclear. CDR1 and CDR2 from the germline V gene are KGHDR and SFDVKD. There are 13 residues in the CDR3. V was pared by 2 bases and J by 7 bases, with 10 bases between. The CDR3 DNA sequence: TGTGCCACCAGTGATTCCGGAGAGGTTGGCTACACCTTC. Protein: CATSDSGEVGYTF.